The entry below gives a single TCR beta chain sequence along with its context. Antigen: not known. This CDR3 comprises 17 residues. The germline CDR1 and CDR2 sequences are MNHEY and SMNVEV (reference sequence). J lost 4 bases, V lost 0 bases, and 8 bases had no gene match. Here immunoSEQ multiplex PCR was the method, and the copy in TCRdb shows in-frame clones only, minus some. The sample has 200,000 to 250,000 clones; roughly 83% are singletons. The sample is drawn from a study of cytomegalovirus exposure and HLA in healthy donors. Study at large: Both the 120 validation repertoires and the approximately 700 first-cohort repertoires used the same platform, as reported by a later analysis. Study findings and constraints: Cytomegalovirus status was reportedly diagnosed by the classifier with high sensitivity and specificity. TCR sequences were mostly rare, though some public TCRs occurred in many donors. Subsequent analysis showed first-cohort TCR clusters tending to co-occur in 120 validation repertoires.

Sequenced material: PBMCs. The receptor was derived from a woman aged 18-35 years in good health and CMV-seronegative. The rearrangement uses TRBV27 and TRBJ2-1, with 8 bases lining up with TRBD2. CDR3 amino acids: CASSLSDVSSGYNEQFF. As DNA, the CDR3 is TGTGCCAGCAGTTTATCGGACGTGTCTAGCGGGTACAATGAGCAGTTCTTC.